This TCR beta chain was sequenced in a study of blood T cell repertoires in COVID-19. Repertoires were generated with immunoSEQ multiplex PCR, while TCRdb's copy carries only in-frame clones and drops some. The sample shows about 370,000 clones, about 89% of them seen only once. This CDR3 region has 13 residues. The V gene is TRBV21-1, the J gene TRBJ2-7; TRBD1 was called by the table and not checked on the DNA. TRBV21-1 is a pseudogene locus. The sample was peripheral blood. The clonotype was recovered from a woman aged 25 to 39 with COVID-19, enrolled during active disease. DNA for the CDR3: TGTGCCAGCAGGGACACCACCTCCTACGAGCAGTACTTC. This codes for CASRDTTSYEQYF.